The clone carrying this TCR beta chain has just a few counts. Its antigen remains unidentified. The length of the CDR3 is 15 residues. The germline CDR1 and CDR2 sequences are SQVTM and ANQGSEA. J was trimmed by 8 bases and V by 4 bases; bases with no gene match: 14. The sample belongs to a study of post-analysis software for immune sequencing data. Incorporated into the TCR beta cDNA libraries were unique molecular identifiers, which served to reduce PCR and sequencing biases. TCRdb redid the calling of the PCR reads with MiXCR, one entry per CDR3 protein. Altogether some 690,000 distinct CDR3 sequences are present, roughly 29% being singletons, with the ten largest covering around 0.6%. The study, taken as a whole, reports: A few TRBV segments, TRBV5-6, TRBV5-1 and TRBV20-1 among them, were found more frequent in patients than controls.

This sequence originates from a girl between 10 and 17 years old with multiple sclerosis. The material sequenced was blood. V is TRBV29-1 and J is TRBJ2-1; 7 positions agree with TRBD2. CDR3 amino acids: CSVAFGAGAAHEQFF. In DNA form, the CDR3 reads TGCAGCGTTGCCTTTGGGGCGGGAGCGGCGCATGAGCAGTTCTTC.